This T cell receptor beta chain came from a study of blood T cell repertoires in COVID-19. The CDR3 consists of 15 residues. Germline CDR1 LGHDT, CDR2 YNNKEL (reference sequence). V was clipped by 4 bases and J by 0 bases, with 11 bases between them. The protocol was immunoSEQ multiplex PCR, while the TCRdb copy is restricted to in-frame clones and leaves out a portion. The table has some 200,000 clones, around 81% seen once. This clonotype was sampled from a woman in her fifties or sixties with acute COVID-19. The rearrangement links TRBV3-1 (or the pseudogene TRBV3-2) to TRBJ2-3; D is perhaps TRBD2 (5 bases). Material for sequencing was PBMCs or T cells enriched from blood (not recorded which). CDR3 in DNA: TGTGCCAGCAGCCCTTCTGGACTGAGCACAGATACGCAGTATTTT. Its translation: CASSPSGLSTDTQYF.